The entry that follows covers one TCR beta chain sequence. Its antigen is undetermined. This specimen belongs to a study of vaccination and CD4 T cells after COVID-19. The overall study: From HCoV-229E, HCoV-OC43, HCoV-NL63 and SARS-CoV-2, overlapping spike peptides were used to stimulate the cells.

CDR3 length: 13 amino acids. Germline loops: CDR1 MNHNS, CDR2 SASEGT. V dropped 2 bases and J dropped 11 bases, with 15 bases sitting between them. CD4+ T cells that had been cultured provided DNA sequenced with the Oncomine TCR Beta short-read assay. Investigators isolated genomic DNA from cultured CD4+ T cells. From the PCR reads, TCRdb called clonotypes with MiXCR, one entry per CDR3 protein. The top ten hold more than 8% of the sample, which has fewer than 15,000 distinct CDR3 sequences, 43% seen once. Treatment specified: roughly ten-day PBMC culture with coronavirus spike peptide pools or control peptides (ViraFEST assay). The culture of roughly 2 million PBMCs per well included 9.5 to 10 IU/ml IL-2 and 9.5 to 10 ug/ml peptide pools. Study results and caveats: Looking at convalescent patients, 304 of their 307 vaccine-specific clones were spike mono-reactive.

What was sequenced was CD4+ T cells from blood, cultured in vitro. The chain recombines TRBV6-1 with TRBJ1-1; D gene ambiguous. This clonotype originated in a human donor who had recovered from COVID-19. CDR3 DNA: TGTGCCAGCAGTGAACCAGGCGACGGTAGGGCTTTCTTT. Translated: CASSEPGDGRAFF.